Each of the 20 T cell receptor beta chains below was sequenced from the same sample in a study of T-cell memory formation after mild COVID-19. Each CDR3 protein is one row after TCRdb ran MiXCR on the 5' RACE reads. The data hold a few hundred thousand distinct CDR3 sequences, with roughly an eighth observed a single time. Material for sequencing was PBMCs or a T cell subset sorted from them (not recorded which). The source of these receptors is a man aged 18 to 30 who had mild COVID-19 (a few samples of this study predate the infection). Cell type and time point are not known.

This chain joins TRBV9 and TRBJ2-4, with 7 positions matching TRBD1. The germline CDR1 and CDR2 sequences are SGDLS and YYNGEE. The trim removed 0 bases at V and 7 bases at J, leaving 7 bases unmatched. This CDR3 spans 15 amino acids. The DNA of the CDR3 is TGTGCCAGCAGCGTAGGAGGGACAGTCCTTAACATTCAGTACTTC. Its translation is CASSVGGTVLNIQYF. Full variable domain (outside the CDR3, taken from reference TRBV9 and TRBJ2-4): DSGVTQTPKHLITATGQRVTLRCSPRSGDLSVYWYQQSLDQGLQFLIQYYNGEERAKGNILERFSAQQFPDLHSELNLSSLELGDSALYFCASSVGGTVLNIQYFGAGTRLSVL.

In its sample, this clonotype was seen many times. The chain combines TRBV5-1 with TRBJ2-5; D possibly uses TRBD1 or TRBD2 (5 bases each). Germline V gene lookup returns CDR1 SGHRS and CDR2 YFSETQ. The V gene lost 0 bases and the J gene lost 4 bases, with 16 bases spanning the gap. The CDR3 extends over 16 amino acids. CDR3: CASSLEWYEGSETQYF. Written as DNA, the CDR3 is TGCGCCAGCAGCTTGGAGTGGTATGAGGGGTCAGAGACCCAGTACTTC. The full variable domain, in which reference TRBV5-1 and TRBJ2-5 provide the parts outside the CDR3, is KAGVTQTPRYLIKTRGQQVTLSCSPISGHRSVSWYQQTPGQGLQFLFEYFSETQRNKGNFPGRFSGRQFSNSRSEMNVSTLELGDSALYLCASSLEWYEGSETQYFGPGTRLLVL.

CDR3 sequence: CASSWDRGSGNTIYF. CDR3 in DNA: TGTGCCAGCAGTTGGGACAGGGGGTCTGGAAACACCATATATTTT. V gene TRBV7-2 combines with J gene TRBJ1-3, with 11 nucleotides matching TRBD1. The CDR3 has 15 residues. Losses at the gene ends were 6 bases for V and 1 base for J; bases not matched to a gene: 2. Looked up from germline, CDR1 is SGHTA and CDR2 is FQGNSA.

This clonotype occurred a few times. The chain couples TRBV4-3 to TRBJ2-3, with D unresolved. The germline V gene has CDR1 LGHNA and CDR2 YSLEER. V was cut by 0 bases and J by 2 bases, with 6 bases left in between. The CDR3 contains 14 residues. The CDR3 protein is CASSQDVLTDTQYF. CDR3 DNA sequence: TGCGCCAGCAGCCAAGATGTCCTCACAGATACGCAGTATTTT.

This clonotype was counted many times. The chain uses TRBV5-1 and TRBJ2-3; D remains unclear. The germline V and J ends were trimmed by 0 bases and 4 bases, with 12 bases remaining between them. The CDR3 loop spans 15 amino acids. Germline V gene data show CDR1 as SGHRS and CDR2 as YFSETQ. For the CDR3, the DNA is TGCGCCAGCAGCTTGGAGCTACGGCGCGCAGATACGCAGTATTTT. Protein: CASSLELRRADTQYF. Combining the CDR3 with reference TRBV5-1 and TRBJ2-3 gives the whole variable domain KAGVTQTPRYLIKTRGQQVTLSCSPISGHRSVSWYQQTPGQGLQFLFEYFSETQRNKGNFPGRFSGRQFSNSRSEMNVSTLELGDSALYLCASSLELRRADTQYFGPGTRLTVL.

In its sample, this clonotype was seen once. CDR3 coding DNA: TGCGCCAGCAGCCCCCGGGACTCGGGGGGGTACTTC. This encodes CASSPRDSGGYF. The chain couples TRBV4-3 to TRBJ2-5, with 7 bases that match TRBD2. With V trimmed by 4 bases and J by 13 bases, 9 bases remained unmatched. Germline V gives CDR1 LGHNA, CDR2 YSLEER. This CDR3 spans 12 amino acids.

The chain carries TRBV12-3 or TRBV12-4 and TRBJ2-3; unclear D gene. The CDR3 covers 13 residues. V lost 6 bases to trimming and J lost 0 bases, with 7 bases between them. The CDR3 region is CASRARSTDTQYF. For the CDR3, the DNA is TGTGCCAGCAGGGCCAGAAGCACAGATACGCAGTATTTT.

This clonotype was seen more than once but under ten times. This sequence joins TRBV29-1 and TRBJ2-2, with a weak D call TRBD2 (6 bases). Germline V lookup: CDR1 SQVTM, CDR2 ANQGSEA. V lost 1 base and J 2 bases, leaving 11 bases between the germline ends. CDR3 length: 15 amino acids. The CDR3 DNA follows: TGCAGCGTTGAAGGTCTGCGGGAAAACACCGGGGAGCTGTTTTTT. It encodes CSVEGLRENTGELFF.

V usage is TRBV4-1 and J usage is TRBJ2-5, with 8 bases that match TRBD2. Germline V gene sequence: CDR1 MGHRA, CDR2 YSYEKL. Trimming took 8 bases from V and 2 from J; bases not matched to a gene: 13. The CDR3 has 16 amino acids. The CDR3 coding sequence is TGCGCCAGCGCTCCCTGGCGGGGGGCAAGGCAAGAGACCCAGTACTTC. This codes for CASAPWRGARQETQYF.

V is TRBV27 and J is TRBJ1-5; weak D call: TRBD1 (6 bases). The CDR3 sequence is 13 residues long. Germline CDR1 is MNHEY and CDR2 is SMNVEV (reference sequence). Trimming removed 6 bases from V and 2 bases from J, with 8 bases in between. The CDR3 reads CASRGHGNQPQHF. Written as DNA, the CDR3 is TGTGCCAGCAGGGGACACGGCAATCAGCCCCAGCATTTT.

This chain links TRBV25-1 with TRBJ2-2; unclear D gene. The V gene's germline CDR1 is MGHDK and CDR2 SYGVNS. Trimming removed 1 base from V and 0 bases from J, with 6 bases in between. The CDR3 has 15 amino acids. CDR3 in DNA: TGTGCCAGCAGTGAATTTAATTCGAACACCGGGGAGCTGTTTTTT. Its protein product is CASSEFNSNTGELFF.

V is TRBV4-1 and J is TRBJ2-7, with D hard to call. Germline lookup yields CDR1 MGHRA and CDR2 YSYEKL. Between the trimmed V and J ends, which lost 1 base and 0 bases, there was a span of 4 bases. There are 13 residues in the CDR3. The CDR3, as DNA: TGCGCCAGCAGCCAAGTAAACTCCTACGAGCAGTACTTC. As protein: CASSQVNSYEQYF.

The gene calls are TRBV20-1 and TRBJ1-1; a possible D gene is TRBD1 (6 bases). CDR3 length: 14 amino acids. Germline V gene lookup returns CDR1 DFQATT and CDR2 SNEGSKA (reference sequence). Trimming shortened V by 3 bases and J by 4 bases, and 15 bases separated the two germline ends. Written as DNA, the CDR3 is TGCAGTGCTAGGGACCGAGGGGGGTTCACTGAAGCTTTCTTT. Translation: CSARDRGGFTEAFF.

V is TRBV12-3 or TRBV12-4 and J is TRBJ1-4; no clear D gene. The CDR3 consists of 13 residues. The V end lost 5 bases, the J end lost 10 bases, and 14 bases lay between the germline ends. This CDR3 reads CASSPDWHGKLFF. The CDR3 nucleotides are TGTGCCAGCAGTCCTGATTGGCACGGAAAACTGTTTTTT.

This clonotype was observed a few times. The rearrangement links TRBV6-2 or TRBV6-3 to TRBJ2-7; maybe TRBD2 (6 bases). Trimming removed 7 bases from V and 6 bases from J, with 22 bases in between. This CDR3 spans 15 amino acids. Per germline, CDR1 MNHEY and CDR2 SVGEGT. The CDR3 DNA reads TGTGCCAGCACCGCGCCCGGGGGTAAATTTGGCGAGCAGTACTTC. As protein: CASTAPGGKFGEQYF.

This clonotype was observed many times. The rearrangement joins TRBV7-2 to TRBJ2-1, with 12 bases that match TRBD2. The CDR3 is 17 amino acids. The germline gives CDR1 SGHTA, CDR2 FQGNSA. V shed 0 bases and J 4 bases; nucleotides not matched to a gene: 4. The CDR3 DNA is TGTGCCAGCAGCTTAGCAGCTAGCGGGGGGGCTTACAATGAGCAGTTCTTC. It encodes CASSLAASGGAYNEQFF. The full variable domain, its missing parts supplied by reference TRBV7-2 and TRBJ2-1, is GAGVSQSPSNKVTEKGKDVELRCDPISGHTALYWYRQSLGQGLEFLIYFQGNSAPDKSGLPSDRFSAERTGGSVSTLTIQRTQQEDSAVYLCASSLAASGGAYNEQFFGPGTRLTVL.

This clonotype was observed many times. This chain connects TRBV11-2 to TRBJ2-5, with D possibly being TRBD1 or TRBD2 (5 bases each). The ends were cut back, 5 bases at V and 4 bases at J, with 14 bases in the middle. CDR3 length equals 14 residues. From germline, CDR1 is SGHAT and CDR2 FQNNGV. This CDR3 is CASSPGARGETQYF. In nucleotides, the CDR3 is TGTGCCAGCAGCCCCGGGGCCCGAGGAGAGACCCAGTACTTC.

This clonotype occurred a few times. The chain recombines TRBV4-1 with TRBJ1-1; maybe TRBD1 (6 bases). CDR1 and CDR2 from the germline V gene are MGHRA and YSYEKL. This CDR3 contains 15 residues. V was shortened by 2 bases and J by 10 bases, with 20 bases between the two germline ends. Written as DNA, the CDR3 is TGCGCCAGCAGCCAACCACAGGGACCGCGGGTAGGAGCTTTCTTT. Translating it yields CASSQPQGPRVGAFF.

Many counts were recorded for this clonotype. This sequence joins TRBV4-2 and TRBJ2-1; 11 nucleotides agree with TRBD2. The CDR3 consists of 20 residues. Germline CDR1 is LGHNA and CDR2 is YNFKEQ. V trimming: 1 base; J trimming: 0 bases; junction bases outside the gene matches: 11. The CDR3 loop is CASSQVMASGGLSSYNEQFF. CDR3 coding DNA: TGTGCCAGCAGCCAAGTAATGGCTAGCGGGGGGCTGAGCTCCTACAATGAGCAGTTCTTC.

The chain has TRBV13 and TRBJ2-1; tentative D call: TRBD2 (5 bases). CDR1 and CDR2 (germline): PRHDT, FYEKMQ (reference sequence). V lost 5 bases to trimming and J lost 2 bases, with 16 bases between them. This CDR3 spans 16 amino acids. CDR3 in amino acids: CASSPGDRKPYNEQFF. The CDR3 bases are TGTGCCAGCAGCCCCGGGGATCGTAAACCCTACAATGAGCAGTTCTTC.